This TCR beta chain was documented in a study of blood T cell repertoires in COVID-19. Study details: The origin of the acute and convalescent COVID-19 samples was the United States, Italy and Spain. Nucleic acid was either cDNA or gDNA, and it came from T cells, B-cell-depleted T cells, or PBMCs.

Authors' methods: Amplification of reference gene primers was used by the study to estimate nucleated cell counts. Clones were read by immunoSEQ multiplex PCR, and TCRdb kept only the in-frame ones, dropping some. The V and J calls and clone size were taken over from that table, and D and trimming were inferred from the DNA. The repertoire holds around 250,000 clones, with 80% to 90% as singletons. The CDR3 extends over 20 amino acids. This clone turned up a few times. This chain connects TRBV21-1 to TRBJ2-2; the table's D call TRBD2 went unverified against the DNA. TRBV21-1 is deemed a pseudogene. The origin of this receptor is a woman in her 40s who had recovered from COVID-19. The sequenced sample consisted of peripheral blood. The CDR3, as DNA: TGTGCCAGCAGCAAAGACACTAGCGGGAGGCCCGGTCCGAACACCGGGGAGCTGTTTTTT. Translation gives CASSKDTSGRPGPNTGELFF.